Following are 19 T cell receptor beta chains from one sample sequenced in a study of CD8+CD57+ T cells in acquired aplastic anemia. Genomic DNA was employed as the template in profiling TCR beta VDJ and CDR3. TCRdb reprocessed the reads with MiXCR, giving one entry per CDR3 protein. The sample consists of 120,000 or so distinct CDR3 sequences, under 60% of them appearing once. Those patients picked for sequencing had displayed CD8+CD57+ cell expansion on flow cytometry. The source material was sorted CD4+, CD8+, or CD8+CD57+ T cells (not recorded which) from PBMCs. Source of these receptors: a human donor with aplastic anemia.

This clonotype has a single count. J is TRBJ2-7 and V is TRBV20-1; 9 bases fit TRBD2. With V trimmed by 3 bases and J by 4 bases, 10 bases remained unmatched. There are 15 residues in the CDR3. The germline CDR1 and CDR2 sequences are DFQATT and SNEGSKA (reference sequence). Here the CDR3 reads CSASWAGGPRYEQYF. The CDR3 DNA reads TGCAGTGCTAGTTGGGCGGGAGGGCCCCGGTACGAGCAGTACTTC.

The CDR3 region is CASRLSGTGIYEQYF. DNA of the CDR3: TGTGCCAGCAGATTGTCCGGGACAGGCATTTACGAGCAGTACTTC. The rearrangement links TRBV13 to TRBJ2-7, with 8 bases aligning to TRBD1. Germline V lookup: CDR1 PRHDT, CDR2 FYEKMQ (reference sequence). The CDR3 runs to 15 residues. Unmatched junction bases numbered 11, after V lost 6 bases and J lost 4 bases. Looking up the rest from reference TRBV13 and TRBJ2-7 gives the full variable domain: AAGVIQSPRHLIKEKRETATLKCYPIPRHDTVYWYQQGPGQDPQFLISFYEKMQSDKGSIPDRFSAQQFSDYHSELNMSSLELGDSALYFCASRLSGTGIYEQYFGPGTRLTVT.

The chain couples TRBV29-1 to TRBJ2-2; 8 bases agree with TRBD1. Looked up from germline, CDR1 is SQVTM and CDR2 is ANQGSEA. The CDR3 has 15 residues. Trimming removed 3 bases from V and 0 bases from J; junction bases left unmatched: 3. The CDR3 here is CSVEGTGANTGELFF. DNA for the CDR3: TGCAGCGTTGAGGGGACAGGAGCGAACACCGGGGAGCTGTTTTTT.

The chain employs TRBV7-8 and TRBJ2-1; no clear D. The CDR3 contains 15 residues. The germline gives CDR1 SGHVS, CDR2 FQNEAQ. The ends were cut back, 4 bases at V and 12 bases at J, with 22 bases in the middle. The CDR3 loop is CASSSTPTGGVRQFF. The CDR3 DNA is TGTGCCAGCAGCTCCACCCCGACGGGTGGTGTGAGGCAGTTCTTC.

The genes are TRBV15 and TRBJ1-2; 8 bases are a match to TRBD1. J gave up 6 bases and V 7 bases, and 4 bases lay outside the gene matches. Looked up from germline, CDR1 is LNHNV and CDR2 is YYDKDF (reference sequence). The CDR3 loop spans 12 amino acids. The CDR3 DNA reads as TGTGCCACCAAAGGACAGGGAGATGGCTACACCTTC. Its translation is CATKGQGDGYTF.

CDR3 in amino acids: CATSSGTTSETQYF. The CDR3 bases are TGTGCCACCAGCAGCGGGACTACCTCAGAGACCCAGTACTTC. The rearrangement joins TRBV15 to TRBJ2-5; 7 bases match TRBD2. Germline V gene lookup returns CDR1 LNHNV and CDR2 YYDKDF (reference sequence). CDR3 size: 14 residues. The J segment lost 4 bases and the V segment lost 3 bases, leaving 5 bases of the junction unmatched.

This clonotype was seen ten or more times. The chain links TRBV19 to TRBJ2-6; TRBD1 matches at 7 bases. The CDR3 runs 15 residues. Germline CDR1 reads LNHDA; CDR2 reads SQIVND (reference sequence). The V segment lost 4 bases and the J segment 0 bases; nucleotides outside the gene matches: 0. The CDR3 loop is CASSRDSSGANVLTF. In DNA, the CDR3 is TGTGCCAGTAGTAGGGACAGCTCTGGGGCCAACGTCCTGACTTTC. Full variable domain (remainder filled in from reference TRBV19 and TRBJ2-6): DGGITQSPKYLFRKEGQNVTLSCEQNLNHDAMYWYRQDPGQGLRLIYYSQIVNDFQKGDIAEGYSVSREKKESFPLTVTSAQKNPTAFYLCASSRDSSGANVLTFGAGSRLTVL.

This clonotype showed up many times. The rearrangement uses TRBV6-1 and TRBJ2-5; D remains unclear. The CDR3 covers 13 residues. The germline V and J ends were trimmed by 5 bases and 5 bases, with 12 bases remaining between them. The germline V gene encodes CDR1 MNHNS and CDR2 SASEGT. The CDR3 protein is CASSLQIGETQYF. CDR3 bases: TGTGCCAGCAGTCTCCAGATTGGGGAGACCCAGTACTTC.

The gene calls are TRBV10-3 and TRBJ2-1; 11 bases are shared with TRBD1. This CDR3 is 17 amino acids long. The V and J ends lost 3 bases and 0 bases, in that order; junction bases with no gene match: 4. Germline V gene data show CDR1 as ENHRY and CDR2 as SYGVKD. CDR3 amino acids: CAISDGTGGDSYNEQFF. The CDR3 DNA reads TGTGCCATCAGTGACGGGACAGGGGGGGACTCCTACAATGAGCAGTTCTTC.

In the case of this clonotype: The junction departs from the called germline gene at one end, perhaps through a read error. The gene calls are TRBV10-3 and TRBJ2-1, with D possibly TRBD2 on 6 matching bases. The CDR3 has 17 residues. Germline values: CDR1 ENHRY, CDR2 SYGVKD. In DNA form, the CDR3 reads TGTGCCATCAGGGAGTCTATGCGACTAGAGTCCTACAATGAGCAGTTCTTC. Protein: CAIRESMRLESYNEQFF.

This clonotype has just a few counts. DNA of the CDR3: TGTGCCAGCAGGGTCTCACAGGGGTCGCTGGAGACCCAGTACTTC. It encodes CASRVSQGSLETQYF. The chain employs TRBV27 and TRBJ2-5; 7 bases align to TRBD1. CDR1 and CDR2 (germline): MNHEY, SMNVEV (reference sequence). Trimming removed 6 bases from V and 5 bases from J; junction bases left unmatched: 12. The CDR3 is 15 amino acids.

The rearrangement links TRBV10-3 to TRBJ2-1; a possible D gene is TRBD2 (7 bases). Germline CDR1 and CDR2: ENHRY and SYGVKD. The length of the CDR3 is 13 residues. The germline V and J ends were trimmed by 6 bases and 3 bases, with 9 bases remaining between them. The CDR3 DNA reads as TGTGCCATCAGAGGGGGGGACTACAATGAGCAGTTCTTC. It encodes CAIRGGDYNEQFF.

The rearrangement links TRBV12-3 or TRBV12-4 to TRBJ1-2; D is uncertain. The CDR3 length is 14 residues. Between the trimmed V and J ends, which lost 0 bases and 2 bases, there was a span of 7 bases. CDR3 DNA: TGTGCCAGCAGTTTAGCAGCCAGAAACTATGGCTACACCTTC. Protein product: CASSLAARNYGYTF.

V usage is TRBV19 and J usage is TRBJ1-6, with 9 bases fitting TRBD1. CDR1 and CDR2 from the germline V gene are LNHDA and SQIVND (reference sequence). With 4 bases clipped from V and 10 bases from J, the junction kept 8 bases outside the gene matches. There are 15 residues in the CDR3. In DNA form, the CDR3 reads TGTGCCAGTAGTACCGGGACAGGGATTAGATCACCCCTCCACTTT. This translates into CASSTGTGIRSPLHF. Full variable domain (remainder filled in from reference TRBV19 and TRBJ1-6): DGGITQSPKYLFRKEGQNVTLSCEQNLNHDAMYWYRQDPGQGLRLIYYSQIVNDFQKGDIAEGYSVSREKKESFPLTVTSAQKNPTAFYLCASSTGTGIRSPLHFGNGTRLTVT.

This clonotype appeared a single time. The rearrangement joins TRBV13 to TRBJ1-3; 11 bases line up with TRBD1. The CDR3 spans 15 residues. J gave up 3 bases and V 6 bases, and 4 bases lay outside the gene matches. CDR1 is PRHDT and CDR2 is FYEKMQ in the germline V gene (reference sequence). The CDR3 sequence: CASRRTGGNGNTIYF. CDR3 nucleotide sequence: TGTGCCAGCAGGAGGACAGGGGGCAATGGAAACACCATATATTTT.

V and J are TRBV29-1 and TRBJ1-1, with 7 bases fitting TRBD1. The CDR3 spans 13 residues. The V gene end was trimmed by 7 bases and the J gene end by 2 bases; junction bases not matched to a gene: 7. Germline V gene data show CDR1 as SQVTM and CDR2 as ANQGSEA. The CDR3 loop is CSGEGQTNTEAFF. In nucleotides, the CDR3 is TGCAGCGGCGAGGGACAGACAAACACTGAAGCTTTCTTT.

The chain is built from TRBV10-3 and TRBJ2-1, with no clear D. Germline CDR1 is ENHRY and CDR2 is SYGVKD. Trimming stripped 6 bases from V and 3 bases from J, with 3 bases between. The CDR3 is made up of 11 amino acids. CDR3 loop: CAISIYNEQFF. The CDR3 DNA is TGTGCCATCAGCATCTACAATGAGCAGTTCTTC.

This clonotype was detected many times. This chain connects TRBV9 to TRBJ1-2; 7 positions match TRBD1. The CDR3 extends over 16 amino acids. V shed 0 bases and J 6 bases; nucleotides not matched to a gene: 11. Per germline, CDR1 SGDLS and CDR2 YYNGEE. Written as DNA, the CDR3 is TGTGCCAGCAGCGTAGGCGGGACAGCTCCTATGGATGGCTACACCTTC. This translates into CASSVGGTAPMDGYTF.

J is TRBJ2-5 and V is TRBV7-6, with D unclear. Germline loops: CDR1 SGHVS, CDR2 FNYEAQ. CDR3 length equals 12 residues. The ends were cut back, 3 bases at V and 2 bases at J, with 4 bases in the middle. CDR3 sequence (DNA): TGTGCCAGCAGCTTTGGGCAAGAGACCCAGTACTTC. Residues: CASSFGQETQYF. Full variable domain (missing parts from reference TRBV7-6 and TRBJ2-5): GAGVSQSPRYKVTKRGQDVALRCDPISGHVSLYWYRQALGQGPEFLTYFNYEAQQDKSGLPNDRFSAERPEGSISTLTIQRTEQRDSAMYRCASSFGQETQYFGPGTRLLVL.